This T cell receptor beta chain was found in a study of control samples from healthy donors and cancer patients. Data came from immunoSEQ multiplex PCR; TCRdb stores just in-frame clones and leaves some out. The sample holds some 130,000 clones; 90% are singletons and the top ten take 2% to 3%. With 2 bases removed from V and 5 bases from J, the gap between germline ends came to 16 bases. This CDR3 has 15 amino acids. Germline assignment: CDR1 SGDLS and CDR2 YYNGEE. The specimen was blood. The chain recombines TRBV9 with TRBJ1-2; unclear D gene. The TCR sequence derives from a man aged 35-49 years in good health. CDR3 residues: CASSVGMLDGYGYTF. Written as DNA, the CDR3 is TGTGCCAGCAGCGTTGGAATGCTGGACGGTTATGGCTACACCTTC.